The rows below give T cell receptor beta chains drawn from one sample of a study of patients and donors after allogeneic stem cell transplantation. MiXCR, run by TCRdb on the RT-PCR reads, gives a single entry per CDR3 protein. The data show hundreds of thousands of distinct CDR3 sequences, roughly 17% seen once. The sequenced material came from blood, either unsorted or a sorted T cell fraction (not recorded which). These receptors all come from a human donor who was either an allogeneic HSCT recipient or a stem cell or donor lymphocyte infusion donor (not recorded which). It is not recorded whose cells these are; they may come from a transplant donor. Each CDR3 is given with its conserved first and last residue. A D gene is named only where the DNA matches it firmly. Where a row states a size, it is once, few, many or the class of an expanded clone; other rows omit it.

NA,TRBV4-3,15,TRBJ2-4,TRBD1,TGCGCCAGCAGCCATGGGGGACAGGCTGCAAACATTCAGTACTTC,CASSHGGQAANIQYF
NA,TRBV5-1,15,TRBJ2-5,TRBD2,TGCGCCAGCAGCCGACTAGCGGGGCTGGAGGAGACCCAGTACTTC,CASSRLAGLEETQYF
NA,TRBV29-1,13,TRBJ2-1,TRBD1,TGCAGCGTACAGGGGGACCTTTACAATGAGCAGTTCTTC,CSVQGDLYNEQFF
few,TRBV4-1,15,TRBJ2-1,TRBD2,TGCGCCAGCAGCCACCCGGGACTAACTGATCATGAGCAGTTCTTC,CASSHPGLTDHEQFF
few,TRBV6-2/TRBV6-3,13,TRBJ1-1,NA,TGTGCCAGCAGGATAGGGGGTCGGTCTGAAGCTTTCTTT,CASRIGGRSEAFF
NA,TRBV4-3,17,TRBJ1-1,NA,TGCGCCAGCAGCCAAGAAAAGGGATCGAGACTTAACACTGAAGCTTTCTTT,CASSQEKGSRLNTEAFF
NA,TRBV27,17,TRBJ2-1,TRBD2,TGTGCCAGCAGTTCTTTTCTAGCGGGGGGGTCCTACAATGAGCAGTTCTTC,CASSSFLAGGSYNEQFF
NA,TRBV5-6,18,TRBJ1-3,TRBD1,TGTGCCAGCAGTTTTTTTTGGGACAGGGCGAACCGGTCAAACACCATATATTTT,CASSFFWDRANRSNTIYF
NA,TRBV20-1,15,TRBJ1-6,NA,TGCAGTGCTAGAGGGGATACCTCCTATAATTCACCCCTCCACTTT,CSARGDTSYNSPLHF
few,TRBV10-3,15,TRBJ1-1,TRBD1,TGTGCCATCCGGGACAGAAGTGTCATGAACACTGAAGCTTTCTTT,CAIRDRSVMNTEAFF
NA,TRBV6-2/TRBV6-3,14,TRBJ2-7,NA,TGTGCCAGCAGTTACTCGCGGATCTCCTACGAGCAGTACTTC,CASSYSRISYEQYF
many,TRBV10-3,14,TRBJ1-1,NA,TGTGCCATCAGTGATCCGGACCGCAACACTGAAGCTTTCTTT,CAISDPDRNTEAFF
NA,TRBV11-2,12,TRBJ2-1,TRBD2,TGTGCCAGCAGCTTAGTCGGGAGGGAGTCGTTCTTC,CASSLVGRESFF
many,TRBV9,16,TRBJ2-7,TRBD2,TGTGCCAGCAGCGTATTCGGGCGGGGGAGGTTAAGCGAGCAGTACTTC,CASSVFGRGRLSEQYF
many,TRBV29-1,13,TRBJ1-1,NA,TGCAGCGCATCCCCAAGGGGGGTCCCTGAAGCTTTCTTT,CSASPRGVPEAFF
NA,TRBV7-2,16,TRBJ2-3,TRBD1,TGTGCCAGCAGCTTAGTGGGGACAGGTTTCTCAGATACGCAGTATTTT,CASSLVGTGFSDTQYF